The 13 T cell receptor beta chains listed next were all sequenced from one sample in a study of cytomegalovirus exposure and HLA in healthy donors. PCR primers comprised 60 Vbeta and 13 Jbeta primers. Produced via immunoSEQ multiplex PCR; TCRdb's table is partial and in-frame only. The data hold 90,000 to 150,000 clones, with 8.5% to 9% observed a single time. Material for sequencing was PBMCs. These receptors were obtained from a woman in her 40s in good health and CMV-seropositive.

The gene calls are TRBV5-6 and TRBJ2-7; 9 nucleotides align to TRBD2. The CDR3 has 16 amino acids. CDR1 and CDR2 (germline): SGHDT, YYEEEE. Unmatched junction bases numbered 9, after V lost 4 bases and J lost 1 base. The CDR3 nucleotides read TGTGCCAGCAGCAAGGGACTAGCCCAGGTTTCCTACGAGCAGTACTTC. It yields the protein CASSKGLAQVSYEQYF.

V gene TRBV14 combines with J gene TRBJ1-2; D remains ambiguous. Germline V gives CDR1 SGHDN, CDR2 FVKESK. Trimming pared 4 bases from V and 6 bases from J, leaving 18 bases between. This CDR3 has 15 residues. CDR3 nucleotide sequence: TGTGCCAGCAGCCCTTCCCCTTTTCCCGGTCATGGCTACACCTTC. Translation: CASSPSPFPGHGYTF.

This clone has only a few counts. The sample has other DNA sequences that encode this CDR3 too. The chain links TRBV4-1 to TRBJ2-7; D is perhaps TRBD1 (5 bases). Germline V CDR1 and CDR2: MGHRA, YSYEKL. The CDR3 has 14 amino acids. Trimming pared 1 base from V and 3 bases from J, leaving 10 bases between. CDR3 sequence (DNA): TGCGCCAGCAGCCAAGCAGACAGATACTACGAGCAGTACTTC. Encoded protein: CASSQADRYYEQYF.

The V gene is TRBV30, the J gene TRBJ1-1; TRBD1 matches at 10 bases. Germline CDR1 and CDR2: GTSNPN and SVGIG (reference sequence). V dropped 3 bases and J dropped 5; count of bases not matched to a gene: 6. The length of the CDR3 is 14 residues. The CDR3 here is CAWSRDRGVTEAFF. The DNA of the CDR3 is TGTGCCTGGAGCCGGGACAGGGGAGTGACTGAAGCTTTCTTT. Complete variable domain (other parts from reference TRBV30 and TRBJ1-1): SQTIHQWPATLVQPVGSPLSLECTVEGTSNPNLYWYRQAAGRGLQLLFYSVGIGQISSEVPQNLSASRPQDRQFILSSKKLLLSDSGFYLCAWSRDRGVTEAFFGQGTRLTVV.

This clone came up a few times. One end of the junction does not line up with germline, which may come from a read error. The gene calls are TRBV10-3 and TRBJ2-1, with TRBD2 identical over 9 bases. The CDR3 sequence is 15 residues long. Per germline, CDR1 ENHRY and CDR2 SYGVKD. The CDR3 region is CAISEGGGAYNEQFF. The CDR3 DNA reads TGTGCCATCAGTGAGGGCGGGGGGGCCTATAATGAGCAGTTCTTC.

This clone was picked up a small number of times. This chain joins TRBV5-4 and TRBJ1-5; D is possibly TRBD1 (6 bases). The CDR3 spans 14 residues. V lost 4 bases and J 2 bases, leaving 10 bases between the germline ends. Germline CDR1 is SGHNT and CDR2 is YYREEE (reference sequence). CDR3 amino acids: CASSRAGGNQPQHF. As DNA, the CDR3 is TGTGCCAGCAGCCGAGCAGGGGGCAATCAGCCCCAGCATTTT.

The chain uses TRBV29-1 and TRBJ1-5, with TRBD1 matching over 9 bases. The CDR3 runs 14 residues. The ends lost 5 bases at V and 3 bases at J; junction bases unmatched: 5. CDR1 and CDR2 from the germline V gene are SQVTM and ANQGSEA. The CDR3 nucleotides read TGCAGCGTTAATGACAGGGGGGACAATCAGCCCCAGCATTTT. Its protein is CSVNDRGDNQPQHF. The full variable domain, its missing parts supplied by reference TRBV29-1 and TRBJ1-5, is SAVISQKPSRDICQRGTSLTIQCQVDSQVTMMFWYRQQPGQSLTLIATANQGSEATYESGFVIDKFPISRPNLTFSTLTVSNMSPEDSSIYLCSVNDRGDNQPQHFGDGTRLSIL.

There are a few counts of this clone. The CDR3: CASSRYYEQYF. For the CDR3, the DNA is TGTGCCAGCAGCCGTTACTACGAGCAGTACTTC. This sequence joins TRBV5-6 and TRBJ2-7; D is ambiguous. The CDR3 extends over 11 amino acids. Trimming stripped 4 bases from V and 3 bases from J, with 5 bases between. Germline CDR1 SGHDT, CDR2 YYEEEE.

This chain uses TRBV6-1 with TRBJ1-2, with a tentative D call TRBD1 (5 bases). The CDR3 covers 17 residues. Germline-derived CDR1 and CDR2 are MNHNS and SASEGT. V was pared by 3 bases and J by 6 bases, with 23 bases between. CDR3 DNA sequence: TGTGCCAGCAGTGAGTTATCTGTGCCAGGGTCGGGCCATGGCTACACCTTC. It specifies CASSELSVPGSGHGYTF.

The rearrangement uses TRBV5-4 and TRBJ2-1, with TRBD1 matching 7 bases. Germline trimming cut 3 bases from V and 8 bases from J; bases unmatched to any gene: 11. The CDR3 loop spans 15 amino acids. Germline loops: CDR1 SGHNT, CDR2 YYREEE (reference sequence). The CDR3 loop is CASSSPAGQAHEQFF. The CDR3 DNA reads TGTGCCAGCAGCTCCCCCGCCGGACAGGCCCATGAGCAGTTCTTC. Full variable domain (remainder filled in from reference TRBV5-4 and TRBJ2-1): ETGVTQSPTHLIKTRGQQVTLRCSSQSGHNTVSWYQQALGQGPQFIFQYYREEENGRGNFPPRFSGLQFPNYSSELNVNALELDDSALYLCASSSPAGQAHEQFFGPGTRLTVL.

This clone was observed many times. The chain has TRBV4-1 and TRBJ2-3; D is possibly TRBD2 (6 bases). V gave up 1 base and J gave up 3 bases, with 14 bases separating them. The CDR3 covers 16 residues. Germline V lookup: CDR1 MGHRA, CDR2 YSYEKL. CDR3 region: CASSQGTGVRTDTQYF. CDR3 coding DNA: TGCGCCAGCAGCCAAGGGACGGGGGTAAGGACAGATACGCAGTATTTT.

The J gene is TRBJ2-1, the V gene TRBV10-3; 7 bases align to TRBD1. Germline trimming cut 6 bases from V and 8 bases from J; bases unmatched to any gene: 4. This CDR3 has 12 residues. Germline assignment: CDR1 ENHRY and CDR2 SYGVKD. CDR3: CAISGTDDEQFF. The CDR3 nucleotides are TGTGCCATCAGCGGGACAGACGATGAGCAGTTCTTC.

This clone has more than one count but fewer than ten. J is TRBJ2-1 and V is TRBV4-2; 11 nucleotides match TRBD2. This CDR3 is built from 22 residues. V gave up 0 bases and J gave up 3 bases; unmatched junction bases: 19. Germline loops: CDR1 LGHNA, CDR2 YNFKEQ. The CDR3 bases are TGTGCCAGCAGCCAAGATCAGGCAGGGGGTGGGGTAGCGGGGGGGCTCTACAATGAGCAGTTCTTC. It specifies CASSQDQAGGGVAGGLYNEQFF.